This T cell receptor (beta chain) originates from a study of CD8 T cells in ankylosing spondylitis. The sample holds a few counts of this clonotype. TCRdb processed the 5' RACE reads anew with MiXCR; each CDR3 protein has one entry. There are some 250,000 distinct CDR3 sequences in the sample; 20% to 30% occur only once, and 0.6% to 0.75% lies in the top ten. V dropped 4 bases and J dropped 8; count of bases not matched to a gene: 4. CDR1 is SGHDT and CDR2 is YYEEEE in the germline V gene. CDR3 size: 13 residues. V usage is TRBV5-6 and J usage is TRBJ2-1; 9 nucleotides align to TRBD2. The TCR originated in a male donor with ankylosing spondylitis or in good health (not recorded which). The specimen sequenced was blood, either unsorted or a sorted T cell fraction (not recorded which). The CDR3 region is CASSRRGGDEQFF. In DNA, the CDR3 is TGTGCCAGCAGCCGGCGGGGGGGCGATGAGCAGTTCTTC.